Presented here are 22 T cell receptor beta chains from one specimen sequenced in a study of identical twins. Via MiXCR, TCRdb re-called the 5' RACE reads, giving one row per CDR3 protein. In the table there are roughly 630,000 distinct CDR3 sequences, 7.1% of which are singletons. A further study also used this sample, focusing on yellow fever vaccine responses in identical twins.

Material for sequencing was PBMCs. The receptors shown here come from a woman between 18 and 30 years old in good health.

The table lists this clonotype with a few counts. The chain joins TRBV11-2 to TRBJ2-2, with TRBD2 matching over 11 bases. CDR3 length: 15 amino acids. The V gene's germline CDR1 is SGHAT and CDR2 FQNNGV. J gave up 7 bases and V 3 bases, and 4 bases lay outside the gene matches. For the CDR3, the DNA is TGTGCCAGCAGCTTTAGCGGGGGGGCGGTCGGGGAGCTGTTTTTT. Its translation is CASSFSGGAVGELFF.

The table lists this clonotype with many counts. The chain joins TRBV5-1 to TRBJ2-1, with D perhaps assigned TRBD1 or TRBD2 (6 bases each). V shed 4 bases and J shed 8 bases, with 16 bases lying between them. CDR3 size: 14 residues. The germline V gene has CDR1 SGHRS and CDR2 YFSETQ. In nucleotides, the CDR3 is TGCGCCAGCAGCAGGAGTTACGGGGGCGATGAGCAGTTCTTC. Its translation is CASSRSYGGDEQFF.

This clonotype was seen at least ten times. This chain uses TRBV7-2 with TRBJ2-3, with a weak D call TRBD2 (6 bases). Germline values: CDR1 SGHTA, CDR2 FQGNSA. The germline V and J ends were trimmed by 1 base and 6 bases, with 11 bases remaining between them. The CDR3 has 14 amino acids. The chain's CDR3 is CASSLVGGHDTQYF. The CDR3 DNA reads TGTGCCAGCAGCTTAGTGGGAGGCCACGATACGCAGTATTTT.

This clonotype has a handful of counts. This chain connects TRBV25-1 to TRBJ2-5; D may be TRBD1 (5 bases). This CDR3 is 16 amino acids long. V was trimmed by 4 bases and J by 2 bases, leaving 17 bases between them. Germline CDR1 MGHDK, CDR2 SYGVNS. CDR3 in amino acids: CASSANTLGPQETQYF. CDR3 in DNA: TGTGCCAGCAGTGCCAACACCCTGGGGCCTCAAGAGACCCAGTACTTC.

The gene calls are TRBV5-1 and TRBJ1-6; 8 positions match TRBD1. There are 16 residues in the CDR3. Germline V gives CDR1 SGHRS, CDR2 YFSETQ. J lost 7 bases, V lost 4 bases, and 10 bases had no gene match. The CDR3 reads CASSREEQGVNSPLHF. CDR3 sequence (DNA): TGCGCCAGCAGCCGAGAGGAACAGGGGGTGAATTCACCCCTCCACTTT. Using reference TRBV5-1 and TRBJ1-6 for the parts outside the CDR3, the full variable domain is KAGVTQTPRYLIKTRGQQVTLSCSPISGHRSVSWYQQTPGQGLQFLFEYFSETQRNKGNFPGRFSGRQFSNSRSEMNVSTLELGDSALYLCASSREEQGVNSPLHFGNGTRLTVT.

The V call is TRBV6-4, the J call TRBJ2-6; maybe TRBD1 (5 bases). With 4 bases removed from V and 9 bases from J, the gap between germline ends came to 13 bases. Germline V gene sequence: CDR1 MRHNA, CDR2 SNTAGT. CDR3 size: 14 residues. CDR3 nucleotide sequence: TGTGCCAGCAGTGTGGACATATGGGTCAACGTCCTGACTTTC. Protein: CASSVDIWVNVLTF.

This clonotype was observed a handful of times. This chain uses TRBV11-2 with TRBJ1-2, with a possible D match to TRBD1 (6 bases). This CDR3 region has 14 residues. V was trimmed by 2 bases and J by 3 bases, leaving 10 bases between them. From germline, CDR1 is SGHAT and CDR2 FQNNGV. Written as DNA, the CDR3 is TGTGCCAGCAGCTTACAGGGGCCCCACTATGGCTACACCTTC. Translated, it gives CASSLQGPHYGYTF.

In its sample, this clonotype was seen many times. The chain couples TRBV5-1 to TRBJ2-7; D ambiguous. The V and J ends lost 4 bases and 0 bases respectively, with 17 bases between them. The CDR3 is 16 residues long. Germline V CDR1 and CDR2: SGHRS, YFSETQ. CDR3 sequence reads: CASSPVDLGFSYEQYF. Here the CDR3 DNA reads TGCGCCAGCAGCCCGGTGGACCTAGGGTTCTCCTACGAGCAGTACTTC.

There are a few counts of this clonotype. The CDR3 protein is CASSVGSGLGNEQFF. The CDR3 DNA reads as TGTGCCAGCAGCGTAGGGAGCGGACTGGGAAATGAGCAGTTCTTC. This rearrangement joins TRBV9 to TRBJ2-1; tentatively, D is TRBD2 (5 bases). The CDR3 loop spans 15 amino acids. V was clipped by 0 bases and J by 7 bases, with 14 bases between them. Germline CDR1 SGDLS, CDR2 YYNGEE.

This clonotype appeared many times. This rearrangement joins TRBV10-3 to TRBJ1-6, with D perhaps TRBD1 (5 bases). CDR3 size: 13 residues. V was pared by 11 bases and J by 3 bases, with 11 bases between. Germline-derived CDR1 and CDR2 are ENHRY and SYGVKD. The CDR3 DNA is TGTGCCGCCGCAGACAGCTATAATTCACCCCTCCACTTT. The encoded protein is CAAADSYNSPLHF.

The chain is built from TRBV27 and TRBJ1-4; D perhaps matches TRBD1 (5 bases). The V end was cut by 6 bases, the J end by 0 bases, with 11 bases between. CDR3 length equals 15 residues. CDR1 MNHEY and CDR2 SMNVEV come from the germline V gene (reference sequence). DNA of the CDR3: TGTGCCAGCAGGCGAGAGGACACAACTAATGAAAAACTGTTTTTT. Residues: CASRREDTTNEKLFF.

This clonotype was seen repeatedly, ten times or more. The chain joins TRBV9 to TRBJ2-1; TRBD2 agrees at 7 bases. V shed 4 bases, J shed 6 bases, and the junction held 4 bases outside the gene matches. The germline CDR1 and CDR2 sequences are SGDLS and YYNGEE. The CDR3 is 13 amino acids. CDR3 residues: CASSPRTSNEQFF. The CDR3 coding sequence is TGTGCCAGCAGCCCCCGGACTAGCAATGAGCAGTTCTTC.

The chain uses TRBV18 and TRBJ1-1; D perhaps matches TRBD1 (5 bases). Germline CDR1 and CDR2: KGHSH and LQKENI. The CDR3 covers 17 residues. V lost 2 bases and J 0 bases, leaving 16 bases between the germline ends. In DNA form, the CDR3 reads TGTGCCAGCTCACCAGGGGCGGGGTCACCCTTGAACACTGAAGCTTTCTTT. Translating gives CASSPGAGSPLNTEAFF.

DNA of the CDR3: TGTGCCAGCAGCCAACGGTGGAACACTGAAGCTTTCTTT. This codes for CASSQRWNTEAFF. The V gene is TRBV7-9, the J gene TRBJ1-1, with D hard to call. Germline loops: CDR1 SEHNR, CDR2 FQNEAQ (reference sequence). The length of the CDR3 is 13 residues. The V end lost 5 bases, the J end lost 1 base, and 8 bases lay between the germline ends.

This clonotype was detected many times. V gene TRBV2 combines with J gene TRBJ1-1; D is ambiguous. V was shortened by 5 bases and J by 7 bases, with 11 bases between the two germline ends. Germline CDR1 reads SNHLY; CDR2 reads FYNNEI. The length of the CDR3 is 12 residues. CDR3 bases: TGTGCCAGCAGTCTAGATCGGGGTGAAGCTTTCTTT. It is translated as CASSLDRGEAFF.

The V gene is TRBV5-1, the J gene TRBJ2-2; maybe TRBD2 (5 bases). CDR1 is SGHRS, CDR2 YFSETQ, per germline. Trimming cost V 4 bases and J 4 bases, with 14 bases left between them. The CDR3 has 15 amino acids. In DNA, the CDR3 is TGCGCCAGCAGCCTGATTTGGGAGCCCACCGGGGAGCTGTTTTTT. Its protein product is CASSLIWEPTGELFF.

This clonotype was observed a few times. This rearrangement joins TRBV19 to TRBJ2-7, with 12 bases matching TRBD1. This CDR3 is 15 amino acids long. V lost 7 bases, J lost 3 bases, and 7 bases stayed unmatched. Germline CDR1 reads LNHDA; CDR2 reads SQIVND (reference sequence). Here the CDR3 DNA reads TGTGCCAGTACCCCTGGGACAGGGGGCGGCTACGAGCAGTACTTC. Translating gives CASTPGTGGGYEQYF.

This clonotype has at least ten counts. V is TRBV4-1 and J is TRBJ2-7, with D tentatively TRBD1 or TRBD2 (5 bases each). Germline V gene data show CDR1 as MGHRA and CDR2 as YSYEKL. This CDR3 has 14 amino acids. Trimming removed 1 base at V and 3 bases at J, with 10 bases between. CDR3 DNA sequence: TGCGCCAGCAGCCAAGTGGGACCGAGCTACGAGCAGTACTTC. Translated, it gives CASSQVGPSYEQYF.

This clonotype occurred many times. The J gene is TRBJ2-2, the V gene TRBV28; 10 nucleotides align to TRBD1. This CDR3 spans 16 amino acids. The germline gives CDR1 MDHEN, CDR2 SYDVKM. Trimming at V came to 1 base and at J to 4 bases, leaving 3 bases not matched to a gene. The CDR3 sequence: CASSLLGTGVTGELFF. DNA of the CDR3: TGTGCCAGCAGTTTATTGGGGACAGGGGTCACCGGGGAGCTGTTTTTT.

This clonotype has just a few counts. The chain recombines TRBV7-6 with TRBJ1-1; a weak D match, TRBD1 (5 bases). The germline gives CDR1 SGHVS, CDR2 FNYEAQ. The CDR3 has 14 residues. Trimming shortened V by 3 bases and J by 4 bases, and 12 bases separated the two germline ends. The CDR3 protein is CASSFSSGSTEAFF. As DNA, the CDR3 is TGTGCCAGCAGCTTCAGTTCAGGGAGCACTGAAGCTTTCTTT.

This clonotype showed up many times. J is TRBJ2-1 and V is TRBV5-1, with 10 nucleotides matching TRBD2. The CDR3 runs 15 residues. Losses at the gene ends were 4 bases for V and 7 bases for J; bases not matched to a gene: 8. In germline, CDR1 is SGHRS, CDR2 YFSETQ. The CDR3 spells CASSRTSGGVNEQFF. CDR3 bases: TGCGCCAGCAGCCGGACTAGCGGAGGGGTGAATGAGCAGTTCTTC.

This clonotype showed up just once. The rearrangement uses TRBV20-1 and TRBJ2-7; TRBD1 matches at 10 bases. The CDR3 is made up of 15 amino acids. V dropped 1 base and J dropped 3; count of bases not matched to a gene: 6. The V gene's germline CDR1 is DFQATT and CDR2 SNEGSKA (reference sequence). The chain's CDR3 is CSARATTGGYYEQYV. The CDR3 DNA follows: TGCAGTGCTAGAGCTACGACAGGGGGCTACTACGAGCAGTACGTC.